This TCR beta chain was found in a study of blood T cell repertoires in COVID-19. On the study more broadly: T cells, B-cell-depleted T cells, or PBMCs provided the cDNA or gDNA that served as material.

The CDR3 runs 13 residues. The germline gives CDR1 GTSNPN, CDR2 SVGIG (reference sequence). Trimming stripped 3 bases from V and 11 bases from J, with 19 bases between. As originally analysed: By means of reference gene primer amplification, nucleated cell counts were estimated. Repertoires were generated with immunoSEQ multiplex PCR, while TCRdb's copy carries only in-frame clones and drops some. V and J calls and clone size come straight from that table; D and trimming were deduced from the DNA. The repertoire consists of about 190,000 clones, with 82% occurring once and the leading ten covering around 5.5%.

The gene calls are TRBV30 and TRBJ1-1; the D gene is possibly TRBD1 (5 bases). The sequenced sample was PBMCs or T cells enriched from blood (not recorded which). The clonotype originates from a woman aged 60-75 years with acute COVID-19. This CDR3 reads CAWRPAGGVAAFF. The CDR3 DNA follows: TGTGCCTGGAGGCCCGCCGGGGGAGTGGCGGCTTTCTTT.